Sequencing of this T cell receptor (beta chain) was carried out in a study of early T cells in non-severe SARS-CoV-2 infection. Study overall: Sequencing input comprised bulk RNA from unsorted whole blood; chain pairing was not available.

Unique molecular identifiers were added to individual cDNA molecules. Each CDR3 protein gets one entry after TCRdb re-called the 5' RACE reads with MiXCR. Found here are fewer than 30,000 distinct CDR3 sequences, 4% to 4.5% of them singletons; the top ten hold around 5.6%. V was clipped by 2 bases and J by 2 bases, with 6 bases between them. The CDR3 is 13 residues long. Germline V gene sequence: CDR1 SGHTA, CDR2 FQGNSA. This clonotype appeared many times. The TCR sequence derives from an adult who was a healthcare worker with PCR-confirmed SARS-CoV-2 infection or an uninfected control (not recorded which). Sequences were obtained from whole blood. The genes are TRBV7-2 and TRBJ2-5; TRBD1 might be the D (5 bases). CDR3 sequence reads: CASSLNRQETQYF. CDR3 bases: TGTGCCAGCAGCTTAAACAGGCAAGAGACCCAGTACTTC. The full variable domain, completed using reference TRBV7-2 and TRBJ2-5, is GAGVSQSPSNKVTEKGKDVELRCDPISGHTALYWYRQSLGQGLEFLIYFQGNSAPDKSGLPSDRFSAERTGGSVSTLTIQRTQQEDSAVYLCASSLNRQETQYFGPGTRLLVL.